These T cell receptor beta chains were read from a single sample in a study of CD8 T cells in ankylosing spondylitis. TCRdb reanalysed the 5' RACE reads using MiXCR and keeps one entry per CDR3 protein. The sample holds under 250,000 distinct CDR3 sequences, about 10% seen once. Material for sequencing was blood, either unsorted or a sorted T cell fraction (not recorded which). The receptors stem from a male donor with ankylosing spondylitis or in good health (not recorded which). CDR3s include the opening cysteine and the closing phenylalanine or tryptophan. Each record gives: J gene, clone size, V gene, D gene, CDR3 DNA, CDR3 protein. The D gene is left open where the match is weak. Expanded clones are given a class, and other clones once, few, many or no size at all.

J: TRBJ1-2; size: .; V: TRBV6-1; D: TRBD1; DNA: TGTGCCAGCAGGCCCGATGGACAGGGGTCCAGTGGCTACACCTTC; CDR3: CASRPDGQGSSGYTF
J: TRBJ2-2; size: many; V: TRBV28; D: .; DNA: TGTGCCAGCAGTCCACCTGGACCCCACACCGGGGAGCTGTTTTTT; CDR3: CASSPPGPHTGELFF
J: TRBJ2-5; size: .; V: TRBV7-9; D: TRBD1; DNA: TGTGCCAGCAGCGCTGACAGGGCCGTACAAGAGACCCAGTACTTC; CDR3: CASSADRAVQETQYF
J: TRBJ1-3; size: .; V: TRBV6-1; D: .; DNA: TGTGCCAGCAGTGGACCAGGGTCCTCTGGAAACACCATATATTTT; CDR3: CASSGPGSSGNTIYF
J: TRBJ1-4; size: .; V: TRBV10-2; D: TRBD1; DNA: TGCGCCAGCATGGAGACAGGGGATGAAAAACTGTTTTTT; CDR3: CASMETGDEKLFF
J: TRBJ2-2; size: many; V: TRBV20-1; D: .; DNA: TGCAGTGCTAGAGATCCAGTTAACACCGGGGAGCTGTTTTTT; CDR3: CSARDPVNTGELFF
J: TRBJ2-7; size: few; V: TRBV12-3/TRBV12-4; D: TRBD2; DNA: TGTGCCAGCAGCCTTAGCGGGAGCGGGGACGAGCAGTACTTC; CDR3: CASSLSGSGDEQYF
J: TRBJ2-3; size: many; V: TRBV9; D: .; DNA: TGTGCCAGCAGCGTAGGGGCCCGGTGGGGCAACACAGATACGCAGTATTTT; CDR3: CASSVGARWGNTDTQYF
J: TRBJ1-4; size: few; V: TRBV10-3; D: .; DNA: TGTGCCATCAGTGCCGGGAATTCGTACGAAAAACTGTTTTTT; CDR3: CAISAGNSYEKLFF
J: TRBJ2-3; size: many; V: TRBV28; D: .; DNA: TGTGCCAGCAGTTCCCGCGGGACTAGCACAGATACGCAGTATTTT; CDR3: CASSSRGTSTDTQYF